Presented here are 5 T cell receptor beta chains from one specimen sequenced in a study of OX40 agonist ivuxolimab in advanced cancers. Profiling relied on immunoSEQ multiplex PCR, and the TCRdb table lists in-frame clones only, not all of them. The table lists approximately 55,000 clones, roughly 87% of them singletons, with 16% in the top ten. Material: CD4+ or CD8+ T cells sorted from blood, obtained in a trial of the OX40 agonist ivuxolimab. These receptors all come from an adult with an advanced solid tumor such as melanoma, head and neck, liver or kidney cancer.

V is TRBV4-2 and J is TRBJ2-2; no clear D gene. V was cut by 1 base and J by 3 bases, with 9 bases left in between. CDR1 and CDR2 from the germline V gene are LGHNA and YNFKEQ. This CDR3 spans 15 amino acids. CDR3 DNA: TGTGCCAGCAGCCAAGCCTCGACACACACCGGGGAGCTGTTTTTT. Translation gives CASSQASTHTGELFF.

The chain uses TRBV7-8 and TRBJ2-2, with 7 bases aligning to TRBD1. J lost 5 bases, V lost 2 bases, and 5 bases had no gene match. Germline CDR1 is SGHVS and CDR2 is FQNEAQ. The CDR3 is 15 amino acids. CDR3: CASSLRQGGTGELFF. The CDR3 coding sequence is TGTGCCAGCAGCTTAAGACAGGGTGGAACCGGGGAGCTGTTTTTT. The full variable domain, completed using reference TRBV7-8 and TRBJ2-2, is GAGVSQSPRYKVAKRGQDVALRCDPISGHVSLFWYQQALGQGPEFLTYFQNEAQLDKSGLPSDRFFAERPEGSVSTLKIQRTQQEDSAVYLCASSLRQGGTGELFFGEGSRLTVL.

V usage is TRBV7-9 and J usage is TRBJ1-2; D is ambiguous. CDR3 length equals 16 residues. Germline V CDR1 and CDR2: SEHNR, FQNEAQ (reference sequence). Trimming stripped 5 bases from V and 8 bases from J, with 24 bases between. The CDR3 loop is CASSPYEQPSGEGYTF. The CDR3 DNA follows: TGTGCCAGCAGCCCCTACGAACAGCCTAGTGGTGAGGGCTACACCTTC.

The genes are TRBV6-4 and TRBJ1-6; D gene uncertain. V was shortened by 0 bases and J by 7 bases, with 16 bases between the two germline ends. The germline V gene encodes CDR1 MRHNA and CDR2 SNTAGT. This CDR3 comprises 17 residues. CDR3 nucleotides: TGTGCCAGCAGTGACTCCCACCATGTGGGTTCGAATTCACCCCTCCACTTT. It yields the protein CASSDSHHVGSNSPLHF.

CDR3 nucleotides: TGTGCCAGCAGTCAGAGAATCTACGAGCAGTACTTC. Its protein product is CASSQRIYEQYF. The chain combines TRBV28 with TRBJ2-5; D remains unclear. The J call may be wrong; the DNA end is better matched by TRBJ2-7. The CDR3 length is 12 residues. CDR1 is MDHEN and CDR2 is SYDVKM in the germline V gene.